Listed here are 13 T cell receptor beta chains from one sample, sequenced in a study of CD8+ T cells in alopecia areata listed by TCRdb under 2018. The intended sense of this specimen's treatment or condition label: oral pan-JAK inhibitor, 5-10 mg twice daily. Libraries were made using the immunoSEQ multiplex PCR assay. RNA was extracted from all samples and reverse transcribed into cDNA, which served as template for TCR sequencing. Here the immuneACCESS table is served through TCRdb, limited to in-frame sequences with V and J called. Missing clones are a known gap in these copies; in checked studies unresolved V genes cover under half, and the rest lacks a known reason. The sample table lists 250,000 to 350,000 clones, around 64% of them with a count of one. The ten largest make up around 0.84% of the sample. The specimen was CD4+ T cells sorted from blood, collected between weeks 51 and 54, from a patient treated with tofacitinib. The receptor set was obtained from a human donor with alopecia areata.

This clone was found a few times. The chain uses TRBV7-2 and TRBJ1-4, with TRBD1 identical over 10 bases. V lost 5 bases, J lost 8 bases, and 8 bases stayed unmatched. Germline CDR1 reads SGHTA; CDR2 reads FQGNSA. The CDR3 contains 15 residues. The CDR3 sequence is CASSVSGTGAEKLFF. DNA for the CDR3: TGTGCCAGCAGCGTGTCCGGGACAGGGGCGGAAAAACTGTTTTTT.

The gene calls are TRBV9 and TRBJ2-4; D perhaps matches TRBD2 (6 bases). The germline V gene has CDR1 SGDLS and CDR2 YYNGEE. Deletions cut 4 bases from V and 10 bases from J, with 18 bases between. The CDR3 runs to 14 residues. Here the CDR3 DNA reads TGTGCCAGCAGCACCGGAGGGGAAGGACGTATTCAGTACTTC. The encoded protein is CASSTGGEGRIQYF.

The V and J genes are TRBV27 and TRBJ1-1; weak D call: TRBD1 (5 bases). CDR3 length equals 15 residues. V was cut by 6 bases and J by 1 base, with 15 bases left in between. CDR1 is MNHEY and CDR2 is SMNVEV in the germline V gene (reference sequence). CDR3 in amino acids: CASRRTRFENTEAFF. The CDR3 DNA reads TGTGCCAGCAGAAGGACACGATTTGAGAACACTGAAGCTTTCTTT.

This clone was counted between two and nine times. This chain uses TRBV6-5 with TRBJ2-7, with D tentatively TRBD1 (5 bases). The CDR3 loop spans 13 amino acids. V was shortened by 6 bases and J by 6 bases, with 15 bases between the two germline ends. CDR1 and CDR2 (germline): MNHEY, SVGAGI. CDR3 nucleotides: TGTGCCAGCAGCACTCATTCAGGGTCCGAGCAGTACTTC. This gives the protein CASSTHSGSEQYF.

The chain recombines TRBV5-1 with TRBJ2-2; no firm D call. The CDR3 consists of 15 residues. V was clipped by 3 bases and J by 1 base, with 10 bases between them. Germline CDR1 and CDR2: SGHRS and YFSETQ. The CDR3 nucleotides read TGCGCCAGCAGCTCCGACATCATGAACACCGGGGAGCTGTTTTTT. Residues: CASSSDIMNTGELFF.

V usage is TRBV29-1 and J usage is TRBJ1-4; D unresolved. Germline values: CDR1 SQVTM, CDR2 ANQGSEA. V was clipped by 7 bases and J by 8 bases, with 14 bases between them. The CDR3 covers 12 residues. CDR3 in DNA: TGCAGCGCAAGCTGGGGAAAAGAAAAACTGTTTTTT. Protein product: CSASWGKEKLFF.

Details on this clone: Other nucleotide sequences in the sample specify the same CDR3. The CDR3 loop reads CASSAYPGETQYF. The CDR3 DNA sequence: TGTGCCAGCAGCGCCTACCCGGGGGAGACCCAGTACTTC. The chain joins TRBV9 to TRBJ2-5; tentatively, D is TRBD2 (5 bases). This CDR3 has 13 amino acids. The V gene's germline CDR1 is SGDLS and CDR2 YYNGEE. Trimming took off 3 bases at V and 5 bases at J, with 11 bases between the two ends.

V is TRBV15 and J is TRBJ2-1, with D unresolved. CDR1 and CDR2 (germline): LNHNV, YYDKDF (reference sequence). V lost 0 bases and J 6 bases, leaving 9 bases between the germline ends. The CDR3 is 14 amino acids. The CDR3 region is CATSRDRATNEQFF. The CDR3 DNA follows: TGTGCCACCAGCAGAGATAGGGCCACCAATGAGCAGTTCTTC.

The V gene is TRBV2, the J gene TRBJ2-1, with 13 bases identical to TRBD2. V lost 6 bases, J lost 11 bases, and 7 bases stayed unmatched. The CDR3 is 14 amino acids. CDR1 is SNHLY and CDR2 is FYNNEI in the germline V gene. The DNA of the CDR3 is TGTGCCAGCAGGATACGGACTAGCGGGGGAAAGCAGTTCTTC. Protein sequence: CASRIRTSGGKQFF.

CDR3 DNA sequence: TGTGCCTGGTCCACTAGCGGGGGATACGAGCAGTACTTC. This sequence encodes CAWSTSGGYEQYF. The chain employs TRBV30 and TRBJ2-7; 11 positions agree with TRBD2. The V gene's germline CDR1 is GTSNPN and CDR2 SVGIG (reference sequence). This CDR3 region has 13 residues. V gave up 5 bases and J gave up 4 bases; unmatched junction bases: 4.

Worth noting for this clone: At one end, the junction sequence differs from germline, possibly due to a read error. J is TRBJ1-6 and V is TRBV29-1; 7 bases match TRBD1. Germline lookup yields CDR1 SQVTM and CDR2 ANQGSEA. The CDR3 consists of 13 residues. The CDR3 region is CSVKDRDNSPLHF. CDR3 nucleotides: TGCAGCGTTAAAGACAGGGATAATTCACCCCTCCACTTT.

The J gene is TRBJ2-3, the V gene TRBV30; D is unclear. The V and J ends lost 5 bases and 8 bases respectively, with 8 bases between them. Germline lookup yields CDR1 GTSNPN and CDR2 SVGIG (reference sequence). CDR3 size: 10 residues. The CDR3 DNA reads as TGTGCCTGGGAGGTTGGTACGCAGTATTTT. Translating gives CAWEVGTQYF.

This clone was observed a handful of times. The V and J genes are TRBV2 and TRBJ2-3; possibly TRBD1 for D (5 bases). The V gene lost 9 bases and the J gene lost 5 bases, with 18 bases spanning the gap. Germline lookup yields CDR1 SNHLY and CDR2 FYNNEI. The CDR3 totals 14 residues. CDR3 nucleotide sequence: TGTGCCAGTACCTGGAACAGGCTTAAAGATACGCAGTATTTT. The encoded protein is CASTWNRLKDTQYF. The whole variable domain, filled in from reference TRBV2 and TRBJ2-3, reads EPEVTQTPSHQVTQMGQEVILRCVPISNHLYFYWYRQILGQKVEFLVSFYNNEISEKSEIFDDQFSVERPDGSNFTLKIRSTKLEDSAMYFCASTWNRLKDTQYFGPGTRLTVL.